The entry below gives a single T cell receptor (beta chain) sequence along with its context. This entry is derived from a study of blood T cell repertoires in COVID-19. Across the study: Both acute and convalescent COVID-19 samples were obtained from the United States, Italy and Spain. T cells, B-cell-depleted T cells, or PBMCs provided the cDNA or gDNA that served as material.

Germline loops: CDR1 LNHDA, CDR2 SQIVND (reference sequence). The ends were cut back, 6 bases at V and 3 bases at J, with 14 bases in the middle. The CDR3 extends over 14 amino acids. Original analysis: It was from reference gene primer amplification that nucleated cell counts were estimated. Assay: immunoSEQ multiplex PCR; the TCRdb copy retains only in-frame clones and omits some. V and J calls and clone size are copied from that table; D and trimming were computed from the DNA. Of a few hundred thousand clones in the sample, roughly 90% were seen once. The chain employs TRBV19 and TRBJ1-1; D unresolved. The source material was peripheral blood. The receptor was isolated from a woman between 25 and 40 years old with acute or convalescent COVID-19. The CDR3: CASSNSAWDTEAFF. In DNA form, the CDR3 reads TGTGCCAGTAGCAATAGCGCTTGGGACACTGAAGCTTTCTTT.